This TCR beta chain is from a study of blood T cells in healthy people across ages. General study results and limits: Long-lived donors exceeded aged donors in naive CD4+ cells and diversity. Age brought a roughly linear fall in TCR beta diversity measured per million T cells.

Healthy Caucasians from Russia aged roughly 6 to 95 served as donors. As concerns this clonotype: The antigen remains unidentified.

A J-beta primer mix and a sample-barcoded 5' primer were used in a second PCR of about 7 to 12 cycles. MiXCR, applied by TCRdb to the 5' RACE reads, yields one record per CDR3 protein. Of 700,000 to 900,000 distinct CDR3 sequences listed, around 24% are singletons. V was clipped by 3 bases and J by 5 bases, with 19 bases between them. The germline V gene encodes CDR1 MNHNY and CDR2 SVGAGI (reference sequence). The CDR3 has 16 amino acids. The same specimen was also included in a second study, on T cells of mothers and their children. That source notes: A few healthy Caucasian mothers, along with their six children, served as the donors.

This receptor was taken from a boy aged 10-17 years in good health. Sequenced: blood. The chain combines TRBV6-6 with TRBJ1-2; perhaps TRBD1 as D (5 bases). The CDR3 reads CASSYNPPGIGYGYTF. CDR3 nucleotide sequence: TGTGCCAGCAGTTATAACCCGCCAGGGATAGGTTATGGCTACACCTTC.